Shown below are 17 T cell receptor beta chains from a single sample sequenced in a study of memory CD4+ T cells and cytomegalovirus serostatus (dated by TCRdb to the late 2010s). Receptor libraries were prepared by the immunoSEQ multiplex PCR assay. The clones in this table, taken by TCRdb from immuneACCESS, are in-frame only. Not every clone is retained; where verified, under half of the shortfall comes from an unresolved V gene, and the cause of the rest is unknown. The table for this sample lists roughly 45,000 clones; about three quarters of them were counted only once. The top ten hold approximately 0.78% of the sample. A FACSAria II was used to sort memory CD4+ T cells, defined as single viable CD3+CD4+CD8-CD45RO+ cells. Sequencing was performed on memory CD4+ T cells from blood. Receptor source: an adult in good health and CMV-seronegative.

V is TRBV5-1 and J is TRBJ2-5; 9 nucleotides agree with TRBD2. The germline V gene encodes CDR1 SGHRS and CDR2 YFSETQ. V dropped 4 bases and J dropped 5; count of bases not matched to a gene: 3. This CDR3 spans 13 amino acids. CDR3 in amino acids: CASSGTSLETQYF. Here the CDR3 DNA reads TGCGCCAGCAGCGGGACTAGCCTCGAGACCCAGTACTTC.

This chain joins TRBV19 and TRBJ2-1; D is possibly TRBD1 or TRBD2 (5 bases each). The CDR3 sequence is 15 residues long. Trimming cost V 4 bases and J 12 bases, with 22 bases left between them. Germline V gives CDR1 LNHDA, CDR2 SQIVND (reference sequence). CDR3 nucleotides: TGTGCCAGTAGTACAAGGGGAATGGGGGACCTGGGGCAGTTCTTC. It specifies CASSTRGMGDLGQFF.

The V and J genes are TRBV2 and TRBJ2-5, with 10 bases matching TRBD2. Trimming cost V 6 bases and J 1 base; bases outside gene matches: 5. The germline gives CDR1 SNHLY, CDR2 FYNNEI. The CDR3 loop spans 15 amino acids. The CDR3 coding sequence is TGTGCCAGCAGATGGACTAGCGGAAGCCAAGAGACCCAGTACTTC. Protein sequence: CASRWTSGSQETQYF.

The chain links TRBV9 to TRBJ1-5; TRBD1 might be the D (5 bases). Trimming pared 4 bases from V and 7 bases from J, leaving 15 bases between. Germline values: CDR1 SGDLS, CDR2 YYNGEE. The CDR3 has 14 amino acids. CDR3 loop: CASSPGGFNQPQHF. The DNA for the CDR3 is TGTGCCAGCAGCCCCGGGGGGTTTAACCAGCCCCAGCATTTT.

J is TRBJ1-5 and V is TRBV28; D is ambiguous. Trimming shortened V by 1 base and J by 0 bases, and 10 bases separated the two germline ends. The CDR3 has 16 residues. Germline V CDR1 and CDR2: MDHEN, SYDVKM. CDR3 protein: CASSLYVGNSNQPQHF. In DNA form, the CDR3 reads TGTGCCAGCAGTTTATATGTGGGTAATAGCAATCAGCCCCAGCATTTT.

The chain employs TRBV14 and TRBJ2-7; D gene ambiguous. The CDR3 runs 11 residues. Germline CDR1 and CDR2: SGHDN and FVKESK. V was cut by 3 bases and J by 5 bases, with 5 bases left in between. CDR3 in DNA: TGTGCCAGCAGCCAGGCCGACGAGCAGTACTTC. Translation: CASSQADEQYF.

CDR3 nucleotide sequence: TGTGCCAGCAGCCTGGTTATTGGGGGAAGCTATGGCTACACCTTC. Translated: CASSLVIGGSYGYTF. The chain links TRBV5-4 to TRBJ1-2; perhaps TRBD1 as D (5 bases). Looked up from germline, CDR1 is SGHNT and CDR2 is YYREEE (reference sequence). Trimming left V 4 bases short and J 4 bases short, with 17 bases between. This CDR3 has 15 residues.

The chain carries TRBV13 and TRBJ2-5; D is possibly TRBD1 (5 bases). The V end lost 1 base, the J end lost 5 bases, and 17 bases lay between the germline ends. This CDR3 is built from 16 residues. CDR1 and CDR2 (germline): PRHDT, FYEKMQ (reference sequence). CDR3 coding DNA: TGTGCCAGCAGCTTAGATGCAGGGCGGTCGGAGGAGACCCAGTACTTC. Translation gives CASSLDAGRSEETQYF.

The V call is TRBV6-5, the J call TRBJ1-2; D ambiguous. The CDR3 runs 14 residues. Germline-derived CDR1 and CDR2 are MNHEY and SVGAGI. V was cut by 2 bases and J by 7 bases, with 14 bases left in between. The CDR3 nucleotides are TGTGCCAGCAGTTACCATCCCCCCAGCGGTGGCTACACCTTC. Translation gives CASSYHPPSGGYTF.

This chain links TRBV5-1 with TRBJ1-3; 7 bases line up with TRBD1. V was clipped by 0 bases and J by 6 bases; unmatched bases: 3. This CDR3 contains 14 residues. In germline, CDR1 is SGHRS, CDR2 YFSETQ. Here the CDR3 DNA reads TGCGCCAGCAGCTTGGAGGACAGGACAAACACCATATATTTT. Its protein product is CASSLEDRTNTIYF.

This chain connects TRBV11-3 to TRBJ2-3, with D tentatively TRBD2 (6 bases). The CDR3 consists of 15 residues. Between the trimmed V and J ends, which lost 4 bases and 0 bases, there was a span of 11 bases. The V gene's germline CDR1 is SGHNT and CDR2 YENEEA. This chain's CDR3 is CASSSLSGSTDTQYF. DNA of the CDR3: TGTGCCAGCAGCTCCCTTAGCGGAAGCACAGATACGCAGTATTTT.

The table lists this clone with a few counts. CDR3 coding DNA: TGTGCCAGCAGCTTGGCCGGTAGGCACCTGAACACTGAAGCTTTCTTT. Its translation is CASSLAGRHLNTEAFF. V is TRBV5-5 and J is TRBJ1-1; no reliable D call. The CDR3 has 16 residues. Trimming pared 0 bases from V and 0 bases from J, leaving 12 bases between. Per the germline V gene, CDR1 is SGHKS and CDR2 is YYEKEE (reference sequence).

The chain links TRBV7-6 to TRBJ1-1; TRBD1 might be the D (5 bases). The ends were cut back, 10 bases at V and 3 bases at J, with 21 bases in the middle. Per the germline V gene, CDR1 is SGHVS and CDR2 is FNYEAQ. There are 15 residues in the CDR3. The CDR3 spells CATNDAGREDTEAFF. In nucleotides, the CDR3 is TGTGCCACCAACGATGCGGGCAGGGAGGACACTGAAGCTTTCTTT.

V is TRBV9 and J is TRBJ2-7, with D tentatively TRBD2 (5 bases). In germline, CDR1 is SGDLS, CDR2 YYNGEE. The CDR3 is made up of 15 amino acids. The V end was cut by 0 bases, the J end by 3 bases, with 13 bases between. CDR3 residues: CASSVGQRGGYEQYF. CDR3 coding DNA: TGTGCCAGCAGCGTAGGTCAGCGCGGAGGCTACGAGCAGTACTTC.

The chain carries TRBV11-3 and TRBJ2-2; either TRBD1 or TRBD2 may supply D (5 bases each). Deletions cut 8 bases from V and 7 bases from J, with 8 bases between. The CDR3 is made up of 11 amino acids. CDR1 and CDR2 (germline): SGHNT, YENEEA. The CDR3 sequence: CASGGSGELFF. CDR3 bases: TGTGCCAGCGGGGGTAGCGGGGAGCTGTTTTTT.

The CDR3 protein is CASSPQGSGNTIYF. In DNA, the CDR3 is TGTGCCAGCTCACCCCAGGGTTCTGGAAACACCATATATTTT. The chain combines TRBV18 with TRBJ1-3, with D possibly being TRBD1 (5 bases). The V and J ends lost 3 bases and 1 base respectively, with 7 bases between them. Germline V gene sequence: CDR1 KGHSH, CDR2 LQKENI. The CDR3 spans 14 residues. The whole variable domain, remainder taken from reference TRBV18 and TRBJ1-3, is NAGVMQNPRHLVRRRGQEARLRCSPMKGHSHVYWYRQLPEEGLKFMVYLQKENIIDESGMPKERFSAEFPKEGPSILRIQQVVRGDSAAYFCASSPQGSGNTIYFGEGSWLTVV.

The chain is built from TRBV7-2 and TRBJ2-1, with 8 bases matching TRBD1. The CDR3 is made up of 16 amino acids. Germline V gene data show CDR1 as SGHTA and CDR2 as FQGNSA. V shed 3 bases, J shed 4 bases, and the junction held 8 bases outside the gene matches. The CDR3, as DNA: TGTGCCAGCAGCTTCCCTGATGACAGGGGATACAATGAGCAGTTCTTC. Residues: CASSFPDDRGYNEQFF.